This T cell receptor (beta chain) was obtained from a study of T cell responses to AZD1222 COVID-19 vaccine. Study overall: It was second doses at about 4 or about 12 weeks that were pooled. Study-level points and caveats: Spike was spanned by vaccine-associated CD4 TCRs, which were dominant at 160-218 and 743-854. Donors, mostly white British, included more females; clonal diversity was possibly underestimated.

The V gene's germline CDR1 is SQVTM and CDR2 ANQGSEA. This CDR3 region has 11 residues. V lost 7 bases, J lost 6 bases, and 11 bases lay in between. The assay was immunoSEQ multiplex PCR, and TCRdb's table has in-frame clones only and misses some. The sample includes around 84,000 clones, around 87% seen only once; the top ten take around 29%. About this clone: Its antigen is currently unknown.

The chain joins TRBV29-1 to TRBJ2-3; TRBD1 or TRBD2 may be the D gene (7 bases each). The TCR originated in an adult in good health. The starting material was peripheral blood, obtained on day 0 of AZD1222 vaccination. The CDR3 DNA follows: TGCAGCGCCCAGGGGGGGGATACGCAGTATTTT. Translated: CSAQGGDTQYF.